This T cell receptor (beta chain) came from a study of vaccination effects on CD4 cells after COVID-19. With respect to this clone: Its antigen remains unknown.

Using immunoSEQ multiplex PCR, the repertoire was profiled, and TCRdb retains in-frame clones only, with some absent. This table holds 30,000 to 35,000 clones, about 80% found once. Findings and limits, study-wide: Both infection-induced and vaccine-induced clones contracted markedly at late post-vaccination timepoints. Cross-reaction with common cold coronaviruses was seen in only 1 of 255 vaccine-induced clones from healthy vaccinees.

Sequencing in the ViraFEST assay came after antigen-specific CD4+ T cells had been expanded with viral peptide pools, which were used to stimulate PBMC. A roughly ten-day culture period preceded the isolation of CD4+ T cells. None of these healthy vaccinees had been infected with SARS-CoV-2 before vaccination. It was with roughly 9.5 IU/ml IL-2 and about 9.2 ug/ml peptides that 1.5 million to 2 million PBMC per well were cultured. On days 3 and 7, fresh IL-2 medium replaced half the medium. CDR3 length: 22 residues. Germline trimming cut 3 bases from V and 7 bases from J; bases unmatched to any gene: 26. Germline CDR1 is MNHEY and CDR2 is SMNVEV (reference sequence).

The V gene is TRBV27, the J gene TRBJ1-6; 8 bases line up with TRBD1. The clonotype comes from a human donor who received a COVID-19 vaccine. Sequencing was performed on CD4+ T cells from PBMCs cultured with HCoV-OC43 spike peptides, taken before COVID-19 vaccination. This sample's subset: HCoV-OC43 spike overlapping peptide pool stimulation. The CDR3 spells CASSLRPPGPQGAVQGNSPLHF. The CDR3 nucleotides read TGTGCCAGCAGTTTGCGACCCCCAGGTCCGCAGGGGGCGGTCCAGGGGAATTCACCCCTCCACTTT.